The 4 T cell receptor beta chains below come from one sample, sequenced in a study of neoadjuvant anti-PD-1 for oral cavity cancer. Time point of the sample: after neoadjuvant nivolumab, at surgical resection. Sequencing used immunoSEQ multiplex PCR; TCRdb keeps in-frame clones, though not all of them. The table has just over 65,000 clones, roughly 81% seen once. The sequencing here drew on PBMCs, taken after nivolumab (anti-PD-1) treatment. Every receptor here comes from a person between 35 and 79 years old with oral cavity squamous cell carcinoma.

V and J are TRBV19 and TRBJ2-7, with D uncertain. Trimming stripped 3 bases from V and 7 bases from J, with 13 bases between. Germline V gene lookup returns CDR1 LNHDA and CDR2 SQIVND (reference sequence). This CDR3 comprises 13 residues. CDR3 sequence: CASSIGSFREQYF. CDR3 sequence (DNA): TGTGCCAGTAGTATTGGCAGTTTTCGAGAGCAGTACTTC.

The sample holds a few counts of this clone. The chain uses TRBV5-4 and TRBJ2-7; D possibly corresponds to TRBD2 (6 bases). Germline V CDR1 and CDR2: SGHNT, YYREEE (reference sequence). The CDR3 has 14 amino acids. V gave up 3 bases and J gave up 7 bases, with 17 bases separating them. The CDR3 DNA sequence: TGTGCCAGCAGCTCCCCCCTAGCGCCATTGGAGCAGTACTTC. Amino acids: CASSSPLAPLEQYF.

The V and J genes are TRBV9 and TRBJ2-1; 10 bases are a match to TRBD2. V trimming: 7 bases; J trimming: 0 bases; junction bases outside the gene matches: 16. Germline lookup yields CDR1 SGDLS and CDR2 YYNGEE. There are 19 residues in the CDR3. This CDR3 reads CASHPLGTSGAASYNEQFF. The DNA for the CDR3 is TGTGCCAGCCACCCTTTAGGAACTAGCGGGGCCGCCTCCTACAATGAGCAGTTCTTC.

The V and J genes are TRBV2 and TRBJ1-5; D is uncertain. CDR3 size: 13 residues. Deletions cut 4 bases from V and 4 bases from J, with 8 bases between. Germline lookup yields CDR1 SNHLY and CDR2 FYNNEI. CDR3 amino acids: CASSAGRNQPQHF. CDR3 in DNA: TGTGCCAGCAGTGCCGGGAGAAATCAGCCCCAGCATTTT.